A single sample gave rise to the 8 T cell receptor beta chains below, sequenced in a study of blood T cell repertoires in COVID-19 (dated by TCRdb to the early 2020s). Libraries were made using the immunoSEQ multiplex PCR assay. TCRdb stores this immuneACCESS table with in-frame sequences only. Part of the clones is absent; in the studies checked, under half of the shortfall reflects unresolved V genes, and no reason is known for the rest. The sample records roughly 49,000 clones, around 84% of which are singletons. The ten largest clones capture less than 4.5% of the sample. The sample taken for sequencing was peripheral blood. The receptors come from a man older than 75 with active COVID-19.

The gene calls are TRBV5-1 and TRBJ2-1; 15 nucleotides line up with TRBD2. The CDR3 spans 16 residues. Losses at the gene ends were 3 bases for V and 10 bases for J; bases not matched to a gene: 8. The V gene's germline CDR1 is SGHRS and CDR2 YFSETQ. As DNA, the CDR3 is TGCGCCAGCAGCTCTCTTGGACTAGCGGGAGGGGGGGAGCAGTTCTTC. Encoded protein: CASSSLGLAGGGEQFF.

The chain links TRBV7-3 to TRBJ1-4; the match to TRBD1 covers 8 bases. The CDR3 runs 16 residues. The germline CDR1 and CDR2 sequences are SGHTA and FQGTGA. Losses at the gene ends were 2 bases for V and 5 bases for J; bases not matched to a gene: 7. The CDR3 protein is CASSLDLDRANEKLFF. In nucleotides, the CDR3 is TGTGCCAGCAGCTTAGATTTGGACAGGGCAAATGAAAAACTGTTTTTT.

The genes are TRBV7-3 and TRBJ2-2; D call uncertain. Germline CDR1 SGHTA, CDR2 FQGTGA. Trimming left V 5 bases short and J 2 bases short, with 12 bases between. The CDR3 loop spans 15 amino acids. CDR3 loop: CASSPDLSNTGELFF. The CDR3 DNA follows: TGTGCCAGCAGCCCCGACTTGAGTAACACCGGGGAGCTGTTTTTT. The full variable domain, rest sourced from reference TRBV7-3 and TRBJ2-2, is GAGVSQTPSNKVTEKGKYVELRCDPISGHTALYWYRQSLGQGPEFLIYFQGTGAADDSGLPNDRFFAVRPEGSVSTLKIQRTERGDSAVYLCASSPDLSNTGELFFGEGSRLTVL.

V gene TRBV3-1 (or the pseudogene TRBV3-2) combines with J gene TRBJ1-4; no clear D gene. V lost 0 bases and J lost 0, with 8 bases in between. The CDR3 is 16 amino acids. Germline V gene sequence: CDR1 LGHDT, CDR2 YNNKEL (reference sequence). CDR3 protein: CASSQDLGATNEKLFF. As DNA, the CDR3 is TGTGCCAGCAGCCAAGATTTAGGAGCAACTAATGAAAAACTGTTTTTT.

This chain connects TRBV7-3 to TRBJ2-3, with TRBD2 matching over 8 bases. CDR3 size: 15 residues. Germline CDR1 reads SGHTA; CDR2 reads FQGTGA. With V trimmed by 4 bases and J by 2 bases, 5 bases remained unmatched. CDR3 coding DNA: TGTGCCAGCAGCTCGATAGCGGGATACACAGATACGCAGTATTTT. It translates to CASSSIAGYTDTQYF.

The rearrangement joins TRBV7-6 to TRBJ1-1; tentatively, D is TRBD1 (6 bases). V was clipped by 3 bases and J by 9 bases, with 14 bases between them. Germline lookup yields CDR1 SGHVS and CDR2 FNYEAQ. CDR3 size: 13 residues. The CDR3 DNA reads TGTGCCAGCAGCTTTGAAGCAGGGGACAAAGCTTTCTTT. This encodes CASSFEAGDKAFF.

The chain links TRBV4-3 to TRBJ2-1; 8 bases are shared with TRBD2. Germline CDR1 LGHNA, CDR2 YSLEER. The V and J ends lost 0 bases and 7 bases, in that order; junction bases with no gene match: 11. This CDR3 has 17 amino acids. The CDR3 protein is CASSQESHSGSFNEQFF. The CDR3 region has the DNA TGCGCCAGCAGCCAAGAGTCCCACAGCGGGAGCTTTAATGAGCAGTTCTTC.

The genes are TRBV7-2 and TRBJ1-5, with D perhaps matching TRBD1 (6 bases). V was clipped by 5 bases and J by 4 bases, with 15 bases between them. Per the germline V gene, CDR1 is SGHTA and CDR2 is FQGNSA. The CDR3 loop spans 15 amino acids. This CDR3 reads CASSPHREGNQPQHF. Written as DNA, the CDR3 is TGTGCCAGCAGCCCGCACAGGGAGGGAAATCAGCCCCAGCATTTT.